These T cell receptor beta chains were read from a single sample in a study of OX40 agonist ivuxolimab in advanced cancers. The data were produced by immunoSEQ multiplex PCR, yet TCRdb's version contains in-frame clones alone and is incomplete. Of approximately 63,000 clones in the sample, 80% to 90% are singletons; the top ten hold roughly 6.5%. Sequenced material: CD4+ or CD8+ T cells sorted from blood, taken in a trial of the OX40 agonist ivuxolimab. These receptors were taken from an adult with an advanced solid tumor such as melanoma, head and neck, liver or kidney cancer. CDR3s include the opening cysteine and the closing phenylalanine or tryptophan. A D gene is named only where the DNA matches it firmly.

j_gene | d_gene | v_gene | CDR3aa
TRBJ2-1 | TRBD1 | TRBV7-9 | CASSFVTGDNEQFF
TRBJ1-2 | TRBD1 | TRBV15 | CATSRTRTGLSYGYTF
TRBJ1-1 | - | TRBV6-6 | CASSYLTRNTEAFF
TRBJ1-5 | - | TRBV11-2 | CASSPEGRLQYPQHF
TRBJ2-1 | - | TRBV30 | CAWSGVRGYNEQFF
TRBJ2-7 | - | TRBV7-9 | CASSLENSYEQYF
TRBJ2-1 | TRBD1 | TRBV7-3 | CASSLPGQGSLNDNEQFF
TRBJ2-1 | - | TRBV28 | CASSSRGAPYNEQFF
TRBJ1-1 | - | TRBV6-5 | CASSYSPSTEAFF
TRBJ2-4 | TRBD1 | TRBV7-9 | CASTRTGVVRNIQYF
TRBJ2-3 | - | TRBV9 | CASSVLSSLGTDTQYF
TRBJ1-1 | - | TRBV6-4 | CASSDGPNTEAFF
TRBJ1-1 | - | TRBV5-3 | CARAGCKTEAFF
TRBJ2-5 | TRBD1 | TRBV23-1 | CASTAQLPGQGAYYGRWETQYF
TRBJ2-1 | - | TRBV4-3 | CASSQVFWGSENEQFF
TRBJ2-7 | - | TRBV27 | CASSFAVSYEQYF
TRBJ2-7 | TRBD1 | TRBV19 | CASSILGGQGAGEQYF
TRBJ1-1 | TRBD1 | TRBV29-1 | CSVAGTGEAFF
TRBJ2-5 | - | TRBV30 | CAWSATFPVGTQYF
TRBJ2-1 | - | TRBV4-3 | CASSQGEGRHEQFF
TRBJ1-1 | - | TRBV2 | CASSEELITENTEAFF
TRBJ1-1 | - | TRBV6-4 | CASRNSILGGNTEAFF
TRBJ2-7 | TRBD1 | TRBV7-9 | CASSSDRVSYEQYF
TRBJ2-1 | TRBD2 | TRBV7-9 | CASSPGLGINEQFF
TRBJ2-7 | - | TRBV6-5 | CASSFTSFHEQYF
TRBJ1-4 | TRBD1 | TRBV7-9 | CASSETTGGYRNEKLFF
TRBJ2-7 | - | TRBV27 | CASSLHDGLSYEQYF
TRBJ1-5 | - | TRBV27 | CASRRGPNQPQHF
TRBJ2-7 | - | TRBV7-8 | CASSVNRVYEQYF
TRBJ2-5 | TRBD2 | TRBV7-6 | CASSLGAGLAGGEETQYF